One sample yielded the 24 T cell receptor beta chains listed below, sequenced in a study of control samples from healthy donors and cancer patients. Data came from immunoSEQ multiplex PCR; TCRdb stores just in-frame clones and leaves some out. The sample lists 150,000 to 200,000 clones, around 87% occurring once. The material sequenced was blood. The receptors derive from a woman between 50 and 59 years old in good health.

The V and J genes are TRBV5-8 and TRBJ2-2; D possibly matches TRBD1 or TRBD2 (5 bases each). Germline V CDR1 and CDR2: SGHTS, YDEGEE. Trimming shortened V by 0 bases and J by 5 bases, and 14 bases separated the two germline ends. The CDR3 runs 16 residues. The CDR3 reads CASSLGYKGRTGELFF. CDR3 nucleotides: TGTGCCAGCAGCTTGGGGTACAAGGGGAGAACCGGGGAGCTGTTTTTT.

V gene TRBV7-3 combines with J gene TRBJ2-1; TRBD2 agrees at 11 bases. The CDR3 covers 15 residues. Germline lookup yields CDR1 SGHTA and CDR2 FQGTGA. With 5 bases clipped from V and 3 bases from J, the junction kept 3 bases outside the gene matches. The CDR3 nucleotides read TGTGCCAGCAGCCTGACTAGCGGGAACTACAATGAGCAGTTCTTC. It translates to CASSLTSGNYNEQFF.

The rearrangement uses TRBV4-1 and TRBJ2-5; D is possibly TRBD1 or TRBD2 (6 bases each). Germline-derived CDR1 and CDR2 are MGHRA and YSYEKL. The CDR3 loop spans 14 amino acids. Trimming cost V 6 bases and J 3 bases, with 14 bases left between them. The CDR3 loop is CASSIGGLEETQYF. CDR3 coding DNA: TGCGCCAGCAGTATAGGGGGACTGGAAGAGACCCAGTACTTC.

This clone has only one observation. V usage is TRBV3-1 (or the pseudogene TRBV3-2) and J usage is TRBJ1-4; D gene unclear. The CDR3 runs to 14 residues. Per the germline V gene, CDR1 is LGHDT and CDR2 is YNNKEL (reference sequence). V lost 1 base and J lost 10, with 13 bases in between. CDR3 sequence: CASSQVLPQGKLFF. The DNA for the CDR3 is TGTGCCAGCAGCCAAGTTCTGCCTCAAGGAAAACTGTTTTTT.

The CDR3 nucleotides read TGCAGTGCTACGGCTGGGGGGCCCCAGCATTTT. It codes for CSATAGGPQHF. The chain carries TRBV20-1 and TRBJ1-5; tentative D call: TRBD1 (5 bases). CDR1 DFQATT and CDR2 SNEGSKA come from the germline V gene (reference sequence). V gave up 4 bases and J gave up 9 bases, with 10 bases separating them. The CDR3 is 11 residues long.

This chain uses TRBV30 with TRBJ2-1; 8 nucleotides agree with TRBD2. V was clipped by 6 bases and J by 7 bases; unmatched bases: 17. The CDR3 totals 16 residues. From germline, CDR1 is GTSNPN and CDR2 SVGIG (reference sequence). The CDR3 loop reads CACLLYPGGQGNEQFF. CDR3 nucleotide sequence: TGTGCCTGCCTACTCTATCCGGGGGGGCAAGGAAATGAGCAGTTCTTC.

The rearrangement uses TRBV28 and TRBJ1-6, with D perhaps TRBD1 (6 bases). Germline V gene data show CDR1 as MDHEN and CDR2 as SYDVKM. CDR3 size: 14 residues. V was pared by 6 bases and J by 4 bases, with 10 bases between. The CDR3 DNA is TGTGCCAGCAGCCAAACAGGGTATAATTCACCCCTCCACTTT. Protein sequence: CASSQTGYNSPLHF. The full variable domain, in which reference TRBV28 and TRBJ1-6 provide the parts outside the CDR3, is DVKVTQSSRYLVKRTGEKVFLECVQDMDHENMFWYRQDPGLGLRLIYFSYDVKMKEKGDIPEGYSVSREKKERFSLILESASTNQTSMYLCASSQTGYNSPLHFGNGTRLTVT.

J is TRBJ1-2 and V is TRBV7-2, with 7 bases identical to TRBD1. The CDR3 spans 14 residues. V gave up 2 bases and J gave up 5 bases; unmatched junction bases: 5. CDR1 and CDR2 from the germline V gene are SGHTA and FQGNSA. The CDR3 bases are TGTGCCAGCAGCTTAAATACAGGGGCATATGGCTACACCTTC. Translation: CASSLNTGAYGYTF.

V usage is TRBV27 and J usage is TRBJ1-2, with 8 bases aligning to TRBD1. Germline CDR1 MNHEY, CDR2 SMNVEV (reference sequence). The CDR3 has 13 residues. J was trimmed by 8 bases and V by 4 bases; bases with no gene match: 6. CDR3 amino acids: CASSWEAGGGYTF. The CDR3 bases are TGTGCCAGCAGTTGGGAGGCAGGGGGCGGCTACACCTTC.

The genes are TRBV7-2 and TRBJ1-1; D is undetermined. Deletions cut 5 bases from V and 3 bases from J, with 4 bases between. The CDR3 contains 11 residues. Germline loops: CDR1 SGHTA, CDR2 FQGNSA. The CDR3 protein is CASSLHTEAFF. DNA of the CDR3: TGTGCCAGCAGCCTACACACTGAAGCTTTCTTT. The full variable domain, its missing parts supplied by reference TRBV7-2 and TRBJ1-1, is GAGVSQSPSNKVTEKGKDVELRCDPISGHTALYWYRQSLGQGLEFLIYFQGNSAPDKSGLPSDRFSAERTGGSVSTLTIQRTQQEDSAVYLCASSLHTEAFFGQGTRLTVV.

The genes are TRBV7-2 and TRBJ1-3; 8 bases match TRBD1. CDR3 length equals 17 residues. With 5 bases clipped from V and 0 bases from J, the junction kept 9 bases outside the gene matches. CDR1 and CDR2 (germline): SGHTA, FQGNSA. For the CDR3, the DNA is TGTGCCAGCAGCCCCGGACAGGGTACCAACTCTGGAAACACCATATATTTT. Translating gives CASSPGQGTNSGNTIYF.

This chain uses TRBV28 with TRBJ1-5; unclear D gene. Trimming pared 5 bases from V and 6 bases from J, leaving 8 bases between. Looked up from germline, CDR1 is MDHEN and CDR2 is SYDVKM. This CDR3 region has 12 residues. The CDR3 reads CASSEGAQPQHF. The CDR3 region has the DNA TGTGCCAGCAGTGAAGGCGCTCAGCCCCAGCATTTT.

The rearrangement links TRBV9 to TRBJ2-3; 10 nucleotides match TRBD2. Per germline, CDR1 SGDLS and CDR2 YYNGEE. The CDR3 has 18 residues. With 0 bases clipped from V and 8 bases from J, the junction kept 15 bases outside the gene matches. CDR3 in DNA: TGTGCCAGCAGCGTAGAAGTGGCGGAGCGGGGGGGCCGGGGTACGCAGTATTTT. It specifies CASSVEVAERGGRGTQYF.

The J gene is TRBJ1-4, the V gene TRBV28; TRBD1 agrees at 7 bases. The CDR3 has 14 amino acids. Germline CDR1 is MDHEN and CDR2 is SYDVKM. V lost 6 bases to trimming and J lost 7 bases; unmatched junction nucleotides: 8. CDR3 sequence: CASSQTQGPEKLFF. The CDR3 DNA follows: TGTGCCAGCAGCCAAACACAGGGGCCTGAAAAACTGTTTTTT. Variable domain in full (rest from reference TRBV28 and TRBJ1-4): DVKVTQSSRYLVKRTGEKVFLECVQDMDHENMFWYRQDPGLGLRLIYFSYDVKMKEKGDIPEGYSVSREKKERFSLILESASTNQTSMYLCASSQTQGPEKLFFGSGTQLSVL.

This chain joins TRBV9 and TRBJ2-3, with D possibly TRBD1 on 5 matching bases. V was trimmed by 2 bases and J by 3 bases, leaving 13 bases between them. CDR3 length: 15 residues. In germline, CDR1 is SGDLS, CDR2 YYNGEE. CDR3 protein: CASSVDSIGTDTQYF. CDR3 sequence (DNA): TGTGCCAGCAGCGTCGACAGCATAGGGACAGATACGCAGTATTTT.

This clone was detected only once. The rearrangement joins TRBV18 to TRBJ2-3; possible D gene TRBD1, 6 bases. Germline V gene lookup returns CDR1 KGHSH and CDR2 LQKENI. The CDR3 loop spans 16 amino acids. V dropped 3 bases and J dropped 1 base, with 14 bases sitting between them. CDR3 nucleotide sequence: TGTGCCAGCTCACCTACCATAGGGGGAGGCACAGATACGCAGTATTTT. It translates to CASSPTIGGGTDTQYF. Drawing the rest from reference TRBV18 and TRBJ2-3, the complete variable domain is NAGVMQNPRHLVRRRGQEARLRCSPMKGHSHVYWYRQLPEEGLKFMVYLQKENIIDESGMPKERFSAEFPKEGPSILRIQQVVRGDSAAYFCASSPTIGGGTDTQYFGPGTRLTVL.

Comments on this clone: The sample holds other DNA sequences that translate to the same CDR3. The rearrangement uses TRBV7-9 and TRBJ2-2; 7 bases are shared with TRBD2. The V gene's germline CDR1 is SEHNR and CDR2 FQNEAQ (reference sequence). The CDR3 covers 15 residues. V lost 1 base, J lost 3 bases, and 2 bases stayed unmatched. The CDR3 DNA sequence: TGTGCCAGCAGCTTAGATCGGGGGGACACCGGGGAGCTGTTTTTT. It specifies CASSLDRGDTGELFF.

The V and J genes are TRBV6-2 or TRBV6-3 and TRBJ2-1; no definite D call. The length of the CDR3 is 16 residues. Germline assignment: CDR1 MNHEY and CDR2 SVGEGT. V dropped 0 bases and J dropped 0 bases, with 9 bases sitting between them. The CDR3 here is CASSYSKRISYNEQFF. DNA of the CDR3: TGTGCCAGCAGTTACTCCAAACGGATCTCCTACAATGAGCAGTTCTTC.

This chain connects TRBV7-9 to TRBJ2-5, with D uncertain. Trimming removed 6 bases at V and 4 bases at J, with 6 bases between. This CDR3 contains 11 residues. Germline loops: CDR1 SEHNR, CDR2 FQNEAQ (reference sequence). The CDR3 DNA follows: TGTGCCAGCAGGTCCTTAGAGACCCAGTACTTC. The encoded protein is CASRSLETQYF.

The V and J genes are TRBV4-1 and TRBJ2-7; possibly TRBD1 for D (7 bases). Germline V CDR1 and CDR2: MGHRA, YSYEKL. CDR3 length: 16 amino acids. V was pared by 1 base and J by 2 bases, with 15 bases between. The CDR3: CASSQVQGGGPYEQYF. The CDR3 DNA reads as TGCGCCAGCAGCCAAGTCCAGGGGGGCGGCCCCTACGAGCAGTACTTC.

The rearrangement joins TRBV27 to TRBJ1-2, with a weak D call TRBD1 (6 bases). Between the trimmed V and J ends, which lost 0 bases and 8 bases, there was a span of 19 bases. CDR3 length: 16 residues. The germline V gene has CDR1 MNHEY and CDR2 SMNVEV (reference sequence). The CDR3 region is CASSLSSGGVGSGYTF. The DNA of the CDR3 is TGTGCCAGCAGTTTATCGAGCGGGGGCGTAGGCTCCGGCTACACCTTC.

This sequence joins TRBV3-1 (or the pseudogene TRBV3-2) and TRBJ2-2; no definite D call. The CDR3 has 13 amino acids. V was cut by 6 bases and J by 7 bases, with 12 bases left in between. CDR1 LGHDT and CDR2 YNNKEL come from the germline V gene (reference sequence). The CDR3 protein is CASRQTSGGELFF. The DNA of the CDR3 is TGTGCCAGCAGACAGACGTCGGGCGGGGAGCTGTTTTTT.

The chain joins TRBV6-5 to TRBJ2-7; TRBD2 might be the D (5 bases). This CDR3 region has 13 residues. Germline V gene lookup returns CDR1 MNHEY and CDR2 SVGAGI. Trimming removed 7 bases at V and 3 bases at J, with 13 bases between. This CDR3 reads CASTEGLNYEQYF. The CDR3 DNA reads TGTGCCAGCACCGAGGGTTTGAACTACGAGCAGTACTTC.

The rearrangement uses TRBV5-4 and TRBJ1-2; the D is unclear. Trimming cost V 0 bases and J 6 bases, with 9 bases left between them. Germline V gene lookup returns CDR1 SGHNT and CDR2 YYREEE (reference sequence). The length of the CDR3 is 13 residues. CDR3 DNA sequence: TGTGCCAGCAGCTTGGAAAGGGAGGATGGCTACACCTTC. It yields the protein CASSLEREDGYTF.